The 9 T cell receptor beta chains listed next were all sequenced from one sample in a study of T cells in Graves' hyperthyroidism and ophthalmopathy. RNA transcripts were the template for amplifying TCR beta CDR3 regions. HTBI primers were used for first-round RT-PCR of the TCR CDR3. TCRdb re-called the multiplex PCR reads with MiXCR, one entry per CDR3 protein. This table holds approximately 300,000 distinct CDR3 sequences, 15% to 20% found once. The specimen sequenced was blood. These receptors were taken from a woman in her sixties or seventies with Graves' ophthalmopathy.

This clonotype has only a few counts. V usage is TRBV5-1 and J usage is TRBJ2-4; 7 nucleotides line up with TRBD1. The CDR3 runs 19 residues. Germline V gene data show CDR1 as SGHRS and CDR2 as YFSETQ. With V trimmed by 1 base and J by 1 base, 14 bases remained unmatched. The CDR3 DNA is TGCGCCAGCAGCTTGTACACAGGGGTTCAGGATCAGGCCAAAAACATTCAGTACTTC. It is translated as CASSLYTGVQDQAKNIQYF.

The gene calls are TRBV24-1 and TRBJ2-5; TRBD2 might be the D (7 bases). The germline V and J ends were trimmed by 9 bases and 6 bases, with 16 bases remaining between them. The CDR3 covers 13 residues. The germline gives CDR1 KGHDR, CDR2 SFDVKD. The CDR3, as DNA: TGTGCCACCTCCCCTGGGGGGGCTAAGACCCAGTACTTC. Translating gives CATSPGGAKTQYF.

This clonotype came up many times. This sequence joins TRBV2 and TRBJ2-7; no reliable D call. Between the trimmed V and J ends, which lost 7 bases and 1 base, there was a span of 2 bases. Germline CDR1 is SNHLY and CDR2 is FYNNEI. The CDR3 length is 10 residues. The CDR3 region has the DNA TGTGCCAGCATGTCCTACGAGCAGTACTTC. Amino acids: CASMSYEQYF.

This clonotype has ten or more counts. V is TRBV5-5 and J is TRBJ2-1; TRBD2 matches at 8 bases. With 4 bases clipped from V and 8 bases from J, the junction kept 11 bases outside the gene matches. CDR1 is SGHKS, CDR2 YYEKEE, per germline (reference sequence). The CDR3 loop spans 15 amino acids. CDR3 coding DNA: TGTGCCAGCAGCCCGCCTCCGGGAGGGCCTTATGAGCAGTTCTTC. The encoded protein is CASSPPPGGPYEQFF.

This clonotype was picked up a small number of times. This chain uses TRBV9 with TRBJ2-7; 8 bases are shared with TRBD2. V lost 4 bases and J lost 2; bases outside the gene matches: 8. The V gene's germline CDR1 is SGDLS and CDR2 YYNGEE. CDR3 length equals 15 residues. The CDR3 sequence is CASSPGGISPYEQYF. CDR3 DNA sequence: TGTGCCAGCAGCCCGGGGGGGATTTCGCCCTACGAGCAGTACTTC. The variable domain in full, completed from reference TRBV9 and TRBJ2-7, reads DSGVTQTPKHLITATGQRVTLRCSPRSGDLSVYWYQQSLDQGLQFLIQYYNGEERAKGNILERFSAQQFPDLHSELNLSSLELGDSALYFCASSPGGISPYEQYFGPGTRLTVT.

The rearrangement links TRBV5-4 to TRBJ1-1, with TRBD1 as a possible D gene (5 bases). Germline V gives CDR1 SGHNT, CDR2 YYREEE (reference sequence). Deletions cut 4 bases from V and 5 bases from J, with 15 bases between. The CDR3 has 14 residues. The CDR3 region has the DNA TGTGCCAGCAGCCCACAGGAAGGTTTTACTGAAGCTTTCTTT. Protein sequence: CASSPQEGFTEAFF.

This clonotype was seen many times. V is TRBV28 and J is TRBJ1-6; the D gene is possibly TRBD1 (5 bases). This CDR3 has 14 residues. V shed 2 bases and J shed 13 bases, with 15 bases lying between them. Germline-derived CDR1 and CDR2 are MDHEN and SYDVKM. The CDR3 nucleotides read TGTGCCAGCAGTTTACCCCAACAGGCCTCGCCCCTCCACTTT. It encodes CASSLPQQASPLHF.

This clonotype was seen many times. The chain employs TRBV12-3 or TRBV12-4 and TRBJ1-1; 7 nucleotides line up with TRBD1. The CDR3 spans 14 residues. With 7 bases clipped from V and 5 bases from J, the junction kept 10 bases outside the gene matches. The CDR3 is CASTETGFGTEAFF. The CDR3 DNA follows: TGTGCCAGCACAGAGACAGGGTTTGGTACTGAAGCTTTCTTT.

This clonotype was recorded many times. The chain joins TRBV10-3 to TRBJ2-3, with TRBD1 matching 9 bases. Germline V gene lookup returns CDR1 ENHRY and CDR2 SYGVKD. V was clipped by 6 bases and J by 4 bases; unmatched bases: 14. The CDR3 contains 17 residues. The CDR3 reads CAIRPGQGYGDADTQYF. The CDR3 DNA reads TGTGCCATCAGACCAGGACAGGGGTATGGGGATGCAGATACGCAGTATTTT.